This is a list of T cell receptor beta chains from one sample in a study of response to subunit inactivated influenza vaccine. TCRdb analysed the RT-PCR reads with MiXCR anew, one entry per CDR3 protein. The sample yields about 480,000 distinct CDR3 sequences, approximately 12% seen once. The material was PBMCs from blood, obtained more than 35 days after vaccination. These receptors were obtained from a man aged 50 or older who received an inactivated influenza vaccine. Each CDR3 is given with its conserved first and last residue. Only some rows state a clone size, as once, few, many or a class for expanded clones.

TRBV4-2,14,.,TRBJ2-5,CASSHRLGGETQYF
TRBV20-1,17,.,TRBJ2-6,CSASYRDYFSGANVLTF
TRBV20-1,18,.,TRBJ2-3,CSARAGIAGGSSTDTQYF
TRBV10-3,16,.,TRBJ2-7,CAISELAGEVYDEQYF
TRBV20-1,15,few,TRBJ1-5,CSARSGQAVNQPQHF
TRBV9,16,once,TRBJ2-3,CASSVGRTGLTDTQYF
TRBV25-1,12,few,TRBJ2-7,CASSEGLNEQYF
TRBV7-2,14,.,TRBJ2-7,CASSSGTTNYEQYF
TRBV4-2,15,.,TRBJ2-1,CASSQDRQNYNEQFF
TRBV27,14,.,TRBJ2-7,CASSRSGSGYEQYF
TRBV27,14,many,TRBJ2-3,CASSHRGASDTQYF
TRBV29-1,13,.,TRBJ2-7,CSVAAFSGVEQYF
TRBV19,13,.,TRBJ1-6,CASSIVEESPLHF
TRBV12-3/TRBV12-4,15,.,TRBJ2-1,CASRPGQGSLNEQFF
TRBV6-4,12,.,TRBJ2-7,CASTDLLDEQYF
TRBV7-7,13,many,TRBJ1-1,CASSLDFGTEAFF
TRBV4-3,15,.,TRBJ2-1,CASSQVHQGFSEQFF
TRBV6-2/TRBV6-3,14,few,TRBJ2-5,CASRPGQGIQTQYF
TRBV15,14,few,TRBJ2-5,CATSRDSQLETQYF
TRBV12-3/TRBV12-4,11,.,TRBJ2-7,CATRQSGEQYF
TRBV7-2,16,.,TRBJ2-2,CASSLMAGANTGELFF
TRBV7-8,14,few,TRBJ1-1,CASSQQGRDTEAFF
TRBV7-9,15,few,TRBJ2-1,CASSRATGQSDEQFF
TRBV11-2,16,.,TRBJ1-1,CASSLGTGGFLAEAFF
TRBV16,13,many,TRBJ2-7,CASSQGSQYEQYF
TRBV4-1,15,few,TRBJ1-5,CASSHEGKRNQPQHF
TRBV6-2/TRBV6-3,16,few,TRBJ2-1,CASRPLRLESGNEQFF
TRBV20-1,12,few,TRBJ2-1,CSAAPHYNEQFF
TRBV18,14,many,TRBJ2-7,CASSPAHGPYEQYF
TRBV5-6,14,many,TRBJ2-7,CASIYSLQEYEQYF
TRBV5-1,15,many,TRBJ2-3,CASSFKGSVTDTQYF
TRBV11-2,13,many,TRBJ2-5,CASSQGLGVDQYF
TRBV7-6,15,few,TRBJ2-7,CASSLGPGDDYEQYF
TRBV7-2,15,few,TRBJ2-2,CASSSRASNTGELFF
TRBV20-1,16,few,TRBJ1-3,CSASAVAFTSGNTIYF
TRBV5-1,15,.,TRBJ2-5,CASSFQTGGGETQYF
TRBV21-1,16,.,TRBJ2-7,CASPQKGRQASYEQYF